What follows are 23 T cell receptor beta chains derived from one specimen sequenced in a study of tumor-infiltrating lymphocytes in primary liver carcinoma. Reverse transcription of about 500 ng total RNA with a constant-region primer produced TCR beta cDNA. Libraries of TCR beta came from three nested multiplex PCR rounds with slightly modified ARM-PCR. TRBV1-TRBV30 forward and Cbeta reverse primers drove the first two roughly 9-cycle rounds. TCRdb processed the multiplex PCR reads anew with MiXCR; each CDR3 protein has one entry. The sample lists 100,000 or so distinct CDR3 sequences; approximately 70% were seen once. Co-extracting RNA and DNA was done with about 20-33 mg of unsorted bulk tissue as input. Input material: liver tumor tissue from sampling region 2. Documented subset: tumor region T2, inferior pole. The source is a woman aged 60 to 75 with primary liver carcinoma and hepatitis B virus infection.

In the case of this clonotype: At one boundary the junction diverges from the germline segment, which might be a read error. The chain joins TRBV11-2 to TRBJ1-5, with D unresolved. The CDR3 is made up of 13 amino acids. Germline V lookup: CDR1 SGHAT, CDR2 FQNNGV. CDR3 protein: CPSILGRYQPQQF. The DNA of the CDR3 is TGTCCCAGCATCTTAGGTCGGTATCAGCCCCAGCAGTTT.

With respect to this clonotype: Sequence at one end of the junction differs from germline and may be a read error. This chain links TRBV11-1 with TRBJ2-6, with 8 nucleotides matching TRBD1. The CDR3 totals 18 residues. Germline V gene sequence: CDR1 SGHAT, CDR2 FQDESV (reference sequence). CDR3 sequence: CASSRSQDRVTWANVLTF. Written as DNA, the CDR3 is TGTGCCAGCAGCCGATCACAGGACAGGGTCACTTGGGCCAACGTCCTGACATTC.

The chain has TRBV6-5 and TRBJ1-4; D is undetermined. The CDR3 sequence is 15 residues long. Trimming stripped 8 bases from V and 5 bases from J, with 18 bases between. The germline gives CDR1 MNHEY, CDR2 SVGAGI. CDR3 DNA sequence: TGTGCCAGCTCCCCATCAACACTTAGGAATGAAAAACTGTTTTTT. As protein: CASSPSTLRNEKLFF.

The CDR3 DNA reads as TGTGCCAGCTCACCAACGGCAGGGGCCGTTGAGCAGTTCTTC. Translating it yields CASSPTAGAVEQFF. The V gene is TRBV18, the J gene TRBJ2-1; the D gene is possibly TRBD1 (6 bases). This CDR3 is 14 amino acids long. V shed 2 bases and J shed 9 bases, with 14 bases lying between them. The germline V gene has CDR1 KGHSH and CDR2 LQKENI.

The chain carries TRBV12-3 or TRBV12-4 and TRBJ1-2; no definite D call. The CDR3 has 11 residues. The V and J ends lost 3 bases and 14 bases respectively, with 13 bases between them. The CDR3 nucleotides read TGTGCCAGCAGTTTTGGTCGAGCGCGGACCTTC. Translation: CASSFGRARTF.

This clonotype came up many times. The V call is TRBV6-2 or TRBV6-3, the J call TRBJ2-5; TRBD2 matches 7 bases. Germline trimming cut 8 bases from V and 5 bases from J; bases unmatched to any gene: 11. The CDR3 extends over 14 amino acids. The germline CDR1 and CDR2 sequences are MNHEY and SVGEGT. The CDR3, as DNA: TGTGCCAGCCTCCGGGGGAGGGCCGCGGAGACCCAGTACTTC. Protein: CASLRGRAAETQYF.

On this clonotype: A read error may explain this, as a much larger clone is one base away. V is TRBV10-3 and J is TRBJ2-5; 8 bases map to TRBD1. The germline CDR1 and CDR2 sequences are ENHRY and SYGVKD. The CDR3 consists of 13 residues. The chain's CDR3 is CPISQDRDQTQYF. In nucleotides, the CDR3 is TGTCCCATCAGTCAGGACAGGGACCAGACCCAGTACTTC.

To note about this clonotype: An end of the junction differs from the germline gene, which may be a read error. This chain connects TRBV11-2 to TRBJ2-3; no reliable D call. This CDR3 region has 13 residues. Germline-derived CDR1 and CDR2 are SGHAT and FQNNGV. The CDR3 nucleotides read TGTGCCAGCAGCTTACATCGAGGAGATACTCAGTATTTC. Translation: CASSLHRGDTQYF.

About this clonotype: Possible read error: a much larger clone is one base away. The chain links TRBV5-1 to TRBJ2-7; 7 bases match TRBD2. With V trimmed by 4 bases and J by 2 bases, 15 bases remained unmatched. The germline CDR1 and CDR2 sequences are SGHRS and YFSETQ. The CDR3 is made up of 17 amino acids. CDR3 DNA: TGCGCCAGCAGCCCCTCGTGGGTCGAGCTAGCGGCCTACGAGCAGTACTTC. It yields the protein CASSPSWVELAAYEQYF.

Regarding this clonotype: The junction does not match germline at one end; this may be a read error. This chain uses TRBV12-3 or TRBV12-4 with TRBJ2-1; 8 bases are a match to TRBD1. The CDR3 covers 20 residues. The CDR3: CAISPSPGSVRDRRYNEQFF. In DNA form, the CDR3 reads TGTGCCATCAGTCCCAGCCCCGGCTCCGTCCGGGACAGGCGGTACAATGAGCAGTTCTTC.

This clonotype has ten or more counts. This chain uses TRBV7-8 with TRBJ2-2, with TRBD2 matching 9 bases. Germline CDR1 is SGHVS and CDR2 is FQNEAQ. This CDR3 has 16 amino acids. V lost 4 bases, J lost 5 bases, and 8 bases stayed unmatched. CDR3 DNA sequence: TGTGCCAGCAGCTCCTTAGCGGGAGAAGGTACCGGGGAGCTGTTTTTT. Translating gives CASSSLAGEGTGELFF.

Concerning this clonotype: Likely a read error: the CDR3 ends without its conserved phenylalanine or tryptophan. The V gene is TRBV11-2, the J gene TRBJ2-7; tentative D call: TRBD1 (5 bases). V gave up 3 bases and J gave up 6 bases, with 9 bases separating them. This CDR3 has 12 residues. In germline, CDR1 is SGHAT, CDR2 FQNNGV. The chain's CDR3 is CASSLGLCEQYS. CDR3 in DNA: TGTGCCAGCAGCTTGGGGCTGTGCGAGCAGTACTCC.

This clonotype was counted many times. V usage is TRBV12-3 or TRBV12-4 and J usage is TRBJ1-2; no clear D gene. The CDR3 covers 13 residues. Trimming stripped 2 bases from V and 2 bases from J, with 6 bases between. CDR3 loop: CASSLPGNYGYTF. In DNA form, the CDR3 reads TGTGCCAGCAGTTTACCTGGGAACTATGGCTACACCTTC.

This chain connects TRBV5-1 to TRBJ2-2; D might be TRBD2 (5 bases). Looked up from germline, CDR1 is SGHRS and CDR2 is YFSETQ. The CDR3 length is 13 residues. V gave up 6 bases and J gave up 2 bases, with 8 bases separating them. The CDR3 reads CASNTGNTGELFF. CDR3 nucleotides: TGCGCCAGCAACACGGGAAACACCGGGGAGCTGTTTTTT.

The chain recombines TRBV29-1 with TRBJ2-7; either TRBD1 or TRBD2 may supply D (5 bases each). This CDR3 has 15 residues. CDR1 is SQVTM and CDR2 is ANQGSEA in the germline V gene. The germline V and J ends were trimmed by 4 bases and 2 bases, with 18 bases remaining between them. CDR3 protein: CSVVALGPSTYEQYF. CDR3 DNA sequence: TGCAGCGTTGTTGCCTTGGGACCATCGACCTACGAGCAGTACTTC.

This clonotype was counted many times. The chain links TRBV6-5 to TRBJ2-1; D is uncertain. V lost 5 bases, J lost 5 bases, and 10 bases lay in between. The CDR3 runs 13 residues. Germline CDR1 reads MNHEY; CDR2 reads SVGAGI. The CDR3 sequence is CASSRRVDNEQFF. For the CDR3, the DNA is TGTGCCAGCAGTCGTAGGGTTGACAATGAGCAGTTCTTC.

On this clonotype: In this CDR3 the conserved last residue, phenylalanine or tryptophan, is missing, so a read error is likely. V and J are TRBV28 and TRBJ1-5; D call uncertain. The CDR3 extends over 15 amino acids. The germline gives CDR1 MDHEN, CDR2 SYDVKM. The V end lost 8 bases, the J end lost 7 bases, and 21 bases lay between the germline ends. The CDR3 bases are TGTGCCAGCGCATCCGGAACGGGCGGAGACCAGCCCCAGCATTGT. Translating gives CASASGTGGDQPQHC.

Of note for this clonotype: Possible read error: a much larger clone is one base away. The chain uses TRBV28 and TRBJ1-2; D is possibly TRBD1 (5 bases). Germline V gene lookup returns CDR1 MDHEN and CDR2 SYDVKM. This CDR3 has 14 amino acids. CDR3 nucleotides: TGTGCCAGCAGTTTGGGGGGGGATGGCCGGGGCTGCACCTTC. Protein sequence: CASSLGGDGRGCTF.

This chain connects TRBV28 to TRBJ2-3; TRBD1 aligns across 8 bases. J was trimmed by 3 bases and V by 7 bases; bases with no gene match: 9. The germline V gene has CDR1 MDHEN and CDR2 SYDVKM. The CDR3 has 15 amino acids. The CDR3 loop reads CASKPPGGRTDTQYF. The CDR3 DNA follows: TGTGCCAGCAAACCCCCAGGGGGCAGGACAGATACGCAGTATTTT.

On this clonotype: It may be a read error: a sequence one base away is much more abundant. The chain employs TRBV5-1 and TRBJ2-2; D may be TRBD1 or TRBD2 (6 bases each). The CDR3 totals 15 residues. V was trimmed by 2 bases and J by 1 base, leaving 9 bases between them. The V gene's germline CDR1 is SGHRS and CDR2 YFSETQ. The DNA of the CDR3 is TGCGCCAGCAGCTTCGGGGGCCGGAACACCGGGGAGCTGTTTTTT. As protein: CASSFGGRNTGELFF.

The chain links TRBV20-1 to TRBJ2-7; the D gene is possibly TRBD2 (6 bases). The CDR3 length is 15 residues. From germline, CDR1 is DFQATT and CDR2 SNEGSKA (reference sequence). With 7 bases removed from V and 4 bases from J, the gap between germline ends came to 23 bases. The DNA of the CDR3 is TGCAGTGTTCCGCCCGAGGGGACTCTCCCTTACGAGCAGTACTTC. The encoded protein is CSVPPEGTLPYEQYF.

J is TRBJ2-7 and V is TRBV11-3, with 12 bases matching TRBD1. The CDR3 covers 15 residues. V shed 7 bases and J 3 bases; nucleotides not matched to a gene: 7. Germline CDR1 SGHNT, CDR2 YENEEA. CDR3 sequence: CASKSGTGGNYEQYF. The CDR3 DNA reads as TGTGCCAGCAAGTCCGGGACAGGGGGCAACTACGAGCAGTACTTC.

As for this clonotype: The conserved closing phenylalanine or tryptophan is absent in this CDR3, likely reflecting a read error. Because the CDR3's place on the DNA is in doubt, the DNA is left out and the CDR3 is given as listed by TCRdb. This chain connects TRBV29-1 to TRBJ1-1; the DNA was not compared with TRBD1, the D call given in the table. Germline values: CDR1 SQVTM, CDR2 ANQGSEA. The CDR3 is 12 amino acids long, termini counted. Here the CDR3 reads CSVGHTNTEAFL.